These 21 T cell receptor beta chains share one sample of origin, sequenced in a study of cytomegalovirus exposure and HLA in healthy donors. TCRdb's copy holds only in-frame clones and misses some; the assay was immunoSEQ multiplex PCR. Of about 240,000 clones listed, roughly 89% were seen once; the top ten hold about 2.5%. The specimen sequenced was PBMCs. The receptors stem from a man aged 18 to 30 in good health and CMV-seronegative.

The gene calls are TRBV5-1 and TRBJ1-2; 10 positions match TRBD1. The CDR3 runs to 15 residues. V shed 3 bases, J shed 8 bases, and the junction held 10 bases outside the gene matches. Germline V gives CDR1 SGHRS, CDR2 YFSETQ. CDR3 sequence (DNA): TGCGCCAGCAGCTGGAACGCCGGGACAGGGGACGGCTACACCTTC. Translating it yields CASSWNAGTGDGYTF.

The chain carries TRBV6-1 and TRBJ1-1, with 9 bases identical to TRBD1. There are 15 residues in the CDR3. CDR1 and CDR2 from the germline V gene are MNHNS and SASEGT. Unmatched junction bases numbered 9, after V lost 6 bases and J lost 4 bases. CDR3 residues: CASRGPGTGSTEAFF. CDR3 DNA: TGTGCCAGCAGAGGACCCGGGACAGGGAGCACTGAAGCTTTCTTT.

The chain couples TRBV6-6 to TRBJ2-7; D is unresolved. The germline V gene has CDR1 MNHNY and CDR2 SVGAGI (reference sequence). Trimming cost V 0 bases and J 11 bases, with 14 bases left between them. The CDR3 loop spans 13 amino acids. The CDR3 nucleotides read TGTGCCAGCAGTTACTCGGTAACTCAGAGCGAGTACTTC. Translating it yields CASSYSVTQSEYF.

V and J are TRBV6-5 and TRBJ1-5; D is perhaps TRBD1 (5 bases). Germline V lookup: CDR1 MNHEY, CDR2 SVGAGI. The CDR3 consists of 14 residues. The V end was cut by 2 bases, the J end by 5 bases, with 10 bases between. CDR3 sequence (DNA): TGTGCCAGCAGTTACGTGCAGGGCCATCAGCCCCAGCATTTT. Translated: CASSYVQGHQPQHF.

The chain uses TRBV4-1 and TRBJ2-3; TRBD2 might be the D (6 bases). This CDR3 is built from 15 residues. V dropped 3 bases and J dropped 1 base, with 11 bases sitting between them. Germline V lookup: CDR1 MGHRA, CDR2 YSYEKL. This chain's CDR3 is CASSHLSGGTDTQYF. The CDR3 DNA sequence: TGCGCCAGCAGCCACCTATCGGGGGGCACAGATACGCAGTATTTT.

In nucleotides, the CDR3 is TGTGCCAGCAGTGCCAAATCGTGGAGCGTGGAAAACTACAATGAGCAGTTCTTC. As protein: CASSAKSWSVENYNEQFF. The chain is built from TRBV2 and TRBJ2-1; the D is unclear. This CDR3 spans 18 amino acids. CDR1 and CDR2 from the germline V gene are SNHLY and FYNNEI. The germline V and J ends were trimmed by 4 bases and 3 bases, with 22 bases remaining between them.

The table lists this clone with a few counts. The chain employs TRBV7-9 and TRBJ2-7, with 8 bases fitting TRBD1. The CDR3 spans 14 residues. Per the germline V gene, CDR1 is SEHNR and CDR2 is FQNEAQ (reference sequence). V shed 5 bases and J 3 bases; nucleotides not matched to a gene: 6. CDR3 residues: CASSTGTGGYEQYF. CDR3 nucleotide sequence: TGTGCCAGCAGCACCGGGACAGGCGGCTACGAGCAGTACTTC.

The chain is built from TRBV4-1 and TRBJ2-5; no firm D call. The germline V gene has CDR1 MGHRA and CDR2 YSYEKL. This CDR3 region has 15 residues. V lost 0 bases and J lost 2, with 10 bases in between. The CDR3 sequence: CASSQEASRQETQYF. The DNA for the CDR3 is TGCGCCAGCAGCCAAGAGGCTAGTCGTCAAGAGACCCAGTACTTC.

This clone was counted a few times. This chain joins TRBV6-1 and TRBJ2-7, with 10 bases that match TRBD2. V trimming: 4 bases; J trimming: 7 bases; junction bases outside the gene matches: 16. The V gene's germline CDR1 is MNHNS and CDR2 SASEGT. The CDR3 extends over 17 amino acids. The CDR3 DNA reads as TGTGCCAGCAGTGTTAAGGGGGGCGGACTAGCGGTACGGGAGCAGTACTTC. This translates into CASSVKGGGLAVREQYF.

The gene calls are TRBV28 and TRBJ2-1; possible D gene TRBD2, 6 bases. The CDR3 covers 17 residues. Trimming removed 7 bases from V and 1 base from J, with 20 bases in between. Looked up from germline, CDR1 is MDHEN and CDR2 is SYDVKM. The CDR3 nucleotides are TGTGCCAGCACTGGGCTGACCGGGAGTGGGTCCTACAATGAGCAGTTCTTC. Translating it yields CASTGLTGSGSYNEQFF. Drawing the rest from reference TRBV28 and TRBJ2-1, the complete variable domain is DVKVTQSSRYLVKRTGEKVFLECVQDMDHENMFWYRQDPGLGLRLIYFSYDVKMKEKGDIPEGYSVSREKKERFSLILESASTNQTSMYLCASTGLTGSGSYNEQFFGPGTRLTVL.

The chain links TRBV5-1 to TRBJ2-1, with TRBD2 identical over 13 bases. V was pared by 4 bases and J by 4 bases, with 5 bases of the junction left unmatched. The CDR3 covers 16 residues. Germline V gives CDR1 SGHRS, CDR2 YFSETQ. The CDR3 DNA sequence: TGCGCCAGCAGCCCGGGACTAGCGGGGTTTTACAATGAGCAGTTCTTC. Translating it yields CASSPGLAGFYNEQFF. Using reference TRBV5-1 and TRBJ2-1 for the parts outside the CDR3, the full variable domain is KAGVTQTPRYLIKTRGQQVTLSCSPISGHRSVSWYQQTPGQGLQFLFEYFSETQRNKGNFPGRFSGRQFSNSRSEMNVSTLELGDSALYLCASSPGLAGFYNEQFFGPGTRLTVL.

The chain links TRBV5-6 to TRBJ1-1, with no clear D. CDR3 length: 12 residues. V shed 2 bases and J shed 8 bases, with 10 bases lying between them. The germline CDR1 and CDR2 sequences are SGHDT and YYEEEE. The CDR3 spells CASSLLASEAFF. As DNA, the CDR3 is TGTGCCAGCAGCTTACTGGCTAGCGAAGCTTTCTTT.

The chain recombines TRBV7-3 with TRBJ2-7, with D perhaps TRBD2 (5 bases). This CDR3 region has 13 residues. CDR1 is SGHTA, CDR2 FQGTGA, per germline. The V end lost 1 base, the J end lost 3 bases, and 7 bases lay between the germline ends. The CDR3 reads CASSLNRGYEQYF. The CDR3, as DNA: TGTGCCAGCAGCTTAAACCGGGGCTACGAGCAGTACTTC.

The gene calls are TRBV27 and TRBJ2-6; TRBD1 aligns across 7 bases. With 3 bases clipped from V and 1 base from J, the junction kept 6 bases outside the gene matches. Germline lookup yields CDR1 MNHEY and CDR2 SMNVEV (reference sequence). The CDR3 loop spans 17 amino acids. This CDR3 reads CASSFDRDMSGANVLTF. The CDR3 nucleotides are TGTGCCAGCAGTTTCGACAGGGACATGTCTGGGGCCAACGTCCTGACTTTC.

CDR3 coding DNA: TGTGCCAGCAGCTTACTCCCAGGGCAAGAGACCCAGTACTTC. This gives the protein CASSLLPGQETQYF. The chain uses TRBV7-9 and TRBJ2-5, with a tentative D call TRBD1 (5 bases). The CDR3 runs to 14 residues. V lost 2 bases to trimming and J lost 2 bases, with 9 bases between them. Germline values: CDR1 SEHNR, CDR2 FQNEAQ (reference sequence).

The chain has TRBV30 and TRBJ1-3, with D uncertain. V lost 0 bases, J lost 4 bases, and 10 bases lay in between. CDR1 and CDR2 from the germline V gene are GTSNPN and SVGIG (reference sequence). The CDR3 is made up of 14 amino acids. The CDR3 coding sequence is TGTGCCTGGAGTGTAGGGAGGGTCGGAAACACCATATATTTT. Residues: CAWSVGRVGNTIYF.

This clone was observed once. This chain uses TRBV7-9 with TRBJ2-7; D perhaps matches TRBD1 (6 bases). V lost 1 base and J 3 bases, leaving 13 bases between the germline ends. Germline CDR1 SEHNR, CDR2 FQNEAQ (reference sequence). The CDR3 loop spans 15 amino acids. The CDR3 loop reads CASSLGLGGLYEQYF. The CDR3 DNA reads as TGTGCCAGCAGCTTAGGTCTTGGGGGCCTCTACGAGCAGTACTTC.

This clone was detected only a few times. V gene TRBV7-2 combines with J gene TRBJ2-7; D unclear. This CDR3 region has 10 residues. V dropped 3 bases and J dropped 7 bases, with 4 bases sitting between them. Per the germline V gene, CDR1 is SGHTA and CDR2 is FQGNSA. CDR3 sequence (DNA): TGTGCCAGCAGCTTTCTTGAGCAGTACTTC. This sequence encodes CASSFLEQYF.

V usage is TRBV5-4 and J usage is TRBJ2-1, with D possibly matching TRBD2 (6 bases). This CDR3 spans 16 amino acids. V lost 4 bases and J 8 bases, leaving 22 bases between the germline ends. CDR1 SGHNT and CDR2 YYREEE come from the germline V gene (reference sequence). The CDR3 DNA follows: TGTGCCAGCAGCCCTGGCGGGGCGCGCATTATCTATGAGCAGTTCTTC. Residues: CASSPGGARIIYEQFF.

The genes are TRBV6-1 and TRBJ2-7; the match to TRBD1 covers 7 bases. Trimming cost V 7 bases and J 2 bases; bases outside gene matches: 11. Germline V CDR1 and CDR2: MNHNS, SASEGT. The CDR3 runs 15 residues. DNA for the CDR3: TGTGCCAGCAAGGGGATAGGACAGGCGACCTACGAGCAGTACTTC. This codes for CASKGIGQATYEQYF.

The chain uses TRBV5-6 and TRBJ2-1; 7 bases line up with TRBD2. The CDR3 runs to 13 residues. Germline V CDR1 and CDR2: SGHDT, YYEEEE. V lost 1 base and J lost 8; bases outside the gene matches: 3. The CDR3 is CASSLSGTDEQFF. CDR3 DNA sequence: TGTGCCAGCAGCTTGAGCGGGACCGATGAGCAGTTCTTC.